The source of this T cell receptor beta chain is a study of blood T cell repertoires in COVID-19. About the study: Acute-phase and convalescent COVID-19 samples originated in the United States, Italy and Spain. T cells, B-cell-depleted T cells, or PBMCs provided the cDNA or gDNA that served as material.

Assignments of participants to cohorts depended upon their own reported clinical history. Per the germline V gene, CDR1 is MNHEY and CDR2 is SMNVEV (reference sequence). The CDR3 is 15 amino acids. V dropped 8 bases and J dropped 2; count of bases not matched to a gene: 6. Using immunoSEQ multiplex PCR, the repertoire was profiled, and TCRdb retains in-frame clones only, with some absent. The sample includes around 130,000 clones, 84% of them seen just once. The receptor's source is a woman aged 18-30 years who had been exposed to COVID-19. The material sequenced was PBMCs or T cells enriched from blood (not recorded which). The chain is built from TRBV27 and TRBJ2-3, with 11 positions matching TRBD2. The CDR3 loop is CASHTSGSFTDTQYF. DNA of the CDR3: TGTGCCAGCCATACTAGCGGGAGTTTCACAGATACGCAGTATTTT.